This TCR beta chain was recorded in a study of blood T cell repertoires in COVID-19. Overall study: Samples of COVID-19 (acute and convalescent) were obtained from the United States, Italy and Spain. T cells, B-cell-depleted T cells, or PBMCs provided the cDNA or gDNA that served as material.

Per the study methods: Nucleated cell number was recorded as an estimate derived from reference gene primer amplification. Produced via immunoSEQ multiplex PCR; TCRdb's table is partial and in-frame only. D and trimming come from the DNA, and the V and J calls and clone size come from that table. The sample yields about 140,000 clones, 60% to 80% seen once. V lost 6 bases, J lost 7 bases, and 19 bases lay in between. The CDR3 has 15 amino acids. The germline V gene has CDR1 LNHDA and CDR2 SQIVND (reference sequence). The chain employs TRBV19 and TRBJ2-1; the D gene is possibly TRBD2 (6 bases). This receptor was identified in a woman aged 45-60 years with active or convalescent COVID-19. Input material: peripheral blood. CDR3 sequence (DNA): TGTGCCAGTAGAACCTCGGGACTGGGGGTAAATGAGCAGTTCTTC. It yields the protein CASRTSGLGVNEQFF.